What follows are 7 T cell receptor beta chains derived from one specimen sequenced in a study of CD8 T cells in Susac syndrome. When the RNA was reverse transcribed, random hexamers were used with an input of roughly 0.45 to 1 ug. TCRdb processed the immunoSEQ multiplex PCR reads anew with MiXCR; each CDR3 protein has one entry. The sample contains some 170,000 distinct CDR3 sequences, about 95% of which appear only once. The sample taken for sequencing was CD4+ T cells from PBMCs. These TCRs come from a human donor in good health.

This rearrangement joins TRBV18 to TRBJ2-1; no clear D. This CDR3 spans 12 amino acids. Germline CDR1 reads KGHSH; CDR2 reads LQKENI. The V and J ends lost 2 bases and 15 bases respectively, with 14 bases between them. In nucleotides, the CDR3 is TGTGCCAGCTCACCATCCGGACCACACTCGTTCTTC. Amino acid sequence: CASSPSGPHSFF.

The chain links TRBV6-2 or TRBV6-3 to TRBJ2-3, with TRBD2 matching over 13 bases. Looked up from germline, CDR1 is MNHEY and CDR2 is SVGEGT. The junction had 9 bases not matched to a gene; V was cut back by 6 bases and J by 9 bases. CDR3 length: 15 residues. CDR3 DNA: TGTGCCAGCAGAACCGGGACTAGCGGGATGAACACGCAGTATTTT. It yields the protein CASRTGTSGMNTQYF.

The chain has TRBV20-1 and TRBJ2-1; no definite D call. With 3 bases removed from V and 3 bases from J, the gap between germline ends came to 9 bases. There are 13 residues in the CDR3. From germline, CDR1 is DFQATT and CDR2 SNEGSKA (reference sequence). The CDR3 bases are TGCAGTGCTAGTGAAGTGTTCTACAATGAGCAGTTCTTC. Translating it yields CSASEVFYNEQFF.

The chain joins TRBV28 to TRBJ2-7, with 13 bases aligning to TRBD2. The CDR3 extends over 14 amino acids. Germline V gene lookup returns CDR1 MDHEN and CDR2 SYDVKM. V lost 11 bases to trimming and J lost 5 bases; unmatched junction nucleotides: 9. The CDR3 DNA follows: TGTGCCCTAACTAGCGGGAGGGCCTTCGACGAGCAGTACTTC. Protein product: CALTSGRAFDEQYF.

The V and J genes are TRBV12-3 or TRBV12-4 and TRBJ2-5; D perhaps matches TRBD1 (6 bases). Trimming left V 6 bases short and J 1 base short, with 9 bases between. This CDR3 region has 13 residues. CDR3 sequence: CASRGDTQETQYF. DNA for the CDR3: TGTGCCAGCAGAGGGGACACCCAAGAGACCCAGTACTTC.

The rearrangement joins TRBV30 to TRBJ2-7; weak D call: TRBD1 (6 bases). The CDR3 is 11 amino acids. Per germline, CDR1 GTSNPN and CDR2 SVGIG (reference sequence). The DNA of the CDR3 is TGTGCTTCAGGGGTGTCGGTCGAGCAGTACTTC. This gives the protein CASGVSVEQYF.

This chain uses TRBV6-2 or TRBV6-3 with TRBJ2-3, with D unclear. V lost 6 bases to trimming and J lost 2 bases, with 12 bases between them. The germline gives CDR1 MNHEY, CDR2 SVGEGT. The CDR3 has 14 residues. CDR3 DNA: TGTGCCAGCAGAAGGACGAGGAACACAGATACGCAGTATTTT. Its translation: CASRRTRNTDTQYF.